Below are 27 T cell receptor beta chains sequenced from a single sample in a study of low-dose radiotherapy and immunotherapy resistance in tumors. First-strand cDNA used TRAV- and TRBV-specific primers, covering alpha and beta chains. The TCRs were subjected to amplification over about 20 PCR cycles employing a constant-region primer in conjunction with a V-primer adapter. TCRdb fed the reads into MiXCR, producing one record per CDR3 protein. The table lists under 15,000 distinct CDR3 sequences, around 74% of them singletons. The receptors shown here come from a human donor with advanced metastatic prostate, ovarian, gallbladder or colorectal cancer (not recorded which). This table probably holds off-target reads from a library built for another chain.

This clonotype was counted a single time. This chain uses TRBV5-6 with TRBJ1-2, with a tentative D call TRBD1 (6 bases). The V end was cut by 4 bases, the J end by 7 bases, with 23 bases between. The CDR3 loop spans 16 amino acids. CDR1 SGHDT and CDR2 YYEEEE come from the germline V gene. CDR3 DNA sequence: TGTGCCAGCAGCCGTTTAGAATTGGAGGGACAAAGTGGCTACACCTTC. This codes for CASSRLELEGQSGYTF.

CDR3 residues: CASSSMGQLNNEQFF. CDR3 bases: TGCGCCAGCAGTTCCATGGGACAGCTAAACAATGAGCAGTTCTTC. The chain carries TRBV5-1 and TRBJ2-1, with 7 bases identical to TRBD1. This CDR3 is 15 amino acids long. V was pared by 5 bases and J by 5 bases, with 10 bases of the junction left unmatched. In germline, CDR1 is SGHRS, CDR2 YFSETQ. Full variable domain (outside the CDR3, taken from reference TRBV5-1 and TRBJ2-1): KAGVTQTPRYLIKTRGQQVTLSCSPISGHRSVSWYQQTPGQGLQFLFEYFSETQRNKGNFPGRFSGRQFSNSRSEMNVSTLELGDSALYLCASSSMGQLNNEQFFGPGTRLTVL.

The genes are TRBV6-1 and TRBJ2-1; 10 bases align to TRBD2. Germline V gives CDR1 MNHNS, CDR2 SASEGT. The CDR3 consists of 18 residues. V lost 5 bases, J lost 4 bases, and 14 bases stayed unmatched. CDR3 sequence: CASSYPRAGGLGYNEQFF. The CDR3 nucleotides are TGTGCCAGCAGTTACCCAAGAGCGGGAGGGCTGGGTTACAATGAGCAGTTCTTC.

The V gene is TRBV5-1, the J gene TRBJ2-7; 7 bases are a match to TRBD2. The CDR3 runs 15 residues. The J segment lost 6 bases and the V segment lost 0 bases, leaving 9 bases of the junction unmatched. Germline lookup yields CDR1 SGHRS and CDR2 YFSETQ. This CDR3 is CASSLAGLAAIEQYF. The CDR3 nucleotides are TGCGCCAGCAGCTTGGCCGGTCTAGCGGCTATCGAGCAGTACTTC.

This clonotype was counted only a few times. The rearrangement uses TRBV28 and TRBJ2-3, with 8 positions matching TRBD2. The germline gives CDR1 MDHEN, CDR2 SYDVKM. With 6 bases clipped from V and 3 bases from J, the junction kept 11 bases outside the gene matches. The CDR3 spans 16 residues. The CDR3 loop reads CASRPGGLGRTDTQYF. The CDR3 bases are TGTGCCAGCAGGCCTGGGGGACTAGGGAGGACAGATACGCAGTATTTT.

CDR3 region: CASRPGSGTTYEQYF. In DNA, the CDR3 is TGTGCCAGCAGGCCCGGTAGCGGGACTACCTACGAGCAGTACTTC. J is TRBJ2-7 and V is TRBV28; 8 nucleotides agree with TRBD2. The V gene end was trimmed by 6 bases and the J gene end by 2 bases; junction bases not matched to a gene: 9. Germline V gene data show CDR1 as MDHEN and CDR2 as SYDVKM. The CDR3 is 15 residues long.

The chain couples TRBV29-1 to TRBJ2-2, with 10 positions matching TRBD1. V gave up 7 bases and J gave up 3 bases; unmatched junction bases: 5. The CDR3 contains 14 residues. Per the germline V gene, CDR1 is SQVTM and CDR2 is ANQGSEA. This CDR3 reads CSAKGQGHTGELFF. CDR3 nucleotides: TGCAGCGCAAAGGGACAGGGGCACACCGGGGAGCTGTTTTTT.

This chain joins TRBV28 and TRBJ1-5; no reliable D call. V lost 7 bases and J lost 4, with 11 bases in between. This CDR3 has 13 amino acids. Germline assignment: CDR1 MDHEN and CDR2 SYDVKM. CDR3: CASTFLSNQPQHF. The CDR3 bases are TGTGCCAGCACCTTTTTATCAAATCAGCCCCAGCATTTT. The full variable domain, its missing parts supplied by reference TRBV28 and TRBJ1-5, is DVKVTQSSRYLVKRTGEKVFLECVQDMDHENMFWYRQDPGLGLRLIYFSYDVKMKEKGDIPEGYSVSREKKERFSLILESASTNQTSMYLCASTFLSNQPQHFGDGTRLSIL.

The chain uses TRBV10-3 and TRBJ2-1, with 8 bases fitting TRBD2. Germline V gives CDR1 ENHRY, CDR2 SYGVKD. V lost 5 bases and J lost 8; bases outside the gene matches: 8. The CDR3 contains 14 residues. CDR3 nucleotides: TGTGCCATCAGTTCAAGCGGGAGTGGGTATGAGCAGTTCTTC. Protein sequence: CAISSSGSGYEQFF.

This chain links TRBV6-5 with TRBJ2-2; 13 bases agree with TRBD2. Trimming took 5 bases from V and 1 from J; bases not matched to a gene: 1. CDR3 length equals 16 residues. Per germline, CDR1 MNHEY and CDR2 SVGAGI. This CDR3 is CASSRTSGGNTGELFF. DNA of the CDR3: TGTGCCAGCAGTCGGACTAGCGGGGGGAACACCGGGGAGCTGTTTTTT.

This clonotype was detected only a few times. J is TRBJ2-2 and V is TRBV4-2, with D unclear. The V and J ends lost 4 bases and 6 bases respectively, with 12 bases between them. The CDR3 consists of 14 residues. Germline lookup yields CDR1 LGHNA and CDR2 YNFKEQ. The CDR3 protein is CASSPEAQAGELFF. CDR3 nucleotide sequence: TGTGCCAGCAGCCCCGAGGCGCAGGCCGGGGAGCTGTTTTTT.

This sequence joins TRBV2 and TRBJ2-5; a possible D gene is TRBD2 (5 bases). V was cut by 6 bases and J by 4 bases, with 12 bases left in between. In germline, CDR1 is SNHLY, CDR2 FYNNEI. This CDR3 contains 13 residues. The CDR3 DNA is TGTGCCAGCAGCCCGGACTTGGGAGAGACCCAGTACTTC. It is translated as CASSPDLGETQYF.

The V call is TRBV24-1, the J call TRBJ2-1; 9 positions agree with TRBD1. The V segment lost 9 bases and the J segment 5 bases; nucleotides outside the gene matches: 7. This CDR3 comprises 14 residues. The germline gives CDR1 KGHDR, CDR2 SFDVKD. CDR3: CATVPGQGNNEQFF. CDR3 DNA sequence: TGTGCCACCGTTCCGGGACAGGGAAACAATGAGCAGTTCTTC.

The chain links TRBV2 to TRBJ1-1; D may be TRBD1 (6 bases). CDR1 is SNHLY, CDR2 FYNNEI, per germline. V dropped 7 bases and J dropped 1 base, with 13 bases sitting between them. The CDR3 loop spans 14 amino acids. CDR3 in amino acids: CASTLGQRNTEAFF. CDR3 DNA sequence: TGTGCCAGCACCCTCGGACAGCGGAACACTGAAGCTTTCTTT.

The chain employs TRBV7-2 and TRBJ1-6; D ambiguous. The CDR3 consists of 14 residues. From germline, CDR1 is SGHTA and CDR2 FQGNSA. V lost 4 bases and J lost 5, with 9 bases in between. CDR3 sequence: CASSSGYNNSPLHF. DNA for the CDR3: TGTGCCAGCAGCTCGGGGTATAATAATTCACCCCTCCACTTT.

This chain links TRBV12-3 or TRBV12-4 with TRBJ1-5; TRBD1 matches at 10 bases. Losses at the gene ends were 3 bases for V and 3 bases for J; bases not matched to a gene: 5. CDR3 length equals 16 residues. The CDR3 protein is CASSFAGQGTNQPQHF. The CDR3 nucleotides read TGTGCCAGCAGTTTCGCGGGACAGGGGACCAATCAGCCCCAGCATTTT.

This chain joins TRBV19 and TRBJ2-7; 12 nucleotides line up with TRBD1. Germline trimming cut 5 bases from V and 6 bases from J; bases unmatched to any gene: 11. The CDR3 contains 16 residues. Germline CDR1 LNHDA, CDR2 SQIVND (reference sequence). CDR3 region: CASSRLPGQGAGEQYF. CDR3 DNA sequence: TGTGCCAGTAGTCGACTCCCGGGACAGGGGGCAGGCGAGCAGTACTTC.

V is TRBV28 and J is TRBJ2-7; 13 nucleotides line up with TRBD2. V gave up 6 bases and J gave up 3 bases; unmatched junction bases: 5. CDR1 and CDR2 (germline): MDHEN, SYDVKM. The CDR3 runs to 15 residues. The CDR3 is CASRRTSGRNYEQYF. CDR3 sequence (DNA): TGTGCCAGCAGGCGGACTAGCGGGAGAAACTACGAGCAGTACTTC.

Only one count was recorded for this clonotype. The chain is built from TRBV6-6 and TRBJ1-3; no firm D call. V lost 10 bases, J lost 2 bases, and 15 bases lay in between. Germline CDR1 MNHNY, CDR2 SVGAGI (reference sequence). CDR3 length: 14 residues. The CDR3 bases are TGTGCCACCCTTCGGACGGAGACTGGAAACACCATATATTTT. Translation gives CATLRTETGNTIYF.

The chain joins TRBV28 to TRBJ2-7; D remains ambiguous. CDR1 and CDR2 from the germline V gene are MDHEN and SYDVKM. Deletions cut 6 bases from V and 2 bases from J, with 5 bases between. The length of the CDR3 is 11 residues. The CDR3, as DNA: TGTGCCAGCAGGGCCCCCTACGAGCAGTACTTC. Amino acids: CASRAPYEQYF.

The chain has TRBV5-1 and TRBJ2-7, with 7 bases identical to TRBD2. After removal of 0 bases from V and 3 bases from J, the junction contained 0 bases not matched to a gene. There are 13 residues in the CDR3. Germline V lookup: CDR1 SGHRS, CDR2 YFSETQ. This CDR3 is CASSLASGYEQYF. In DNA, the CDR3 is TGCGCCAGCAGCTTGGCTAGCGGCTACGAGCAGTACTTC.

This chain joins TRBV28 and TRBJ1-1, with TRBD1 matching over 7 bases. J lost 11 bases, V lost 2 bases, and 14 bases had no gene match. The germline V gene has CDR1 MDHEN and CDR2 SYDVKM. The CDR3 extends over 15 amino acids. The CDR3 region is CASSLLGAGDRAAFF. The CDR3 nucleotides are TGTGCCAGCAGTTTACTTGGTGCTGGAGACAGGGCGGCTTTCTTT.

The chain joins TRBV28 to TRBJ1-5, with D possibly TRBD1 on 6 matching bases. The V end was cut by 3 bases, the J end by 9 bases, with 18 bases between. The CDR3 contains 15 residues. The germline V gene has CDR1 MDHEN and CDR2 SYDVKM. The CDR3 sequence is CASSFGAQGSRPQHF. The CDR3 nucleotides are TGTGCCAGCAGTTTTGGGGCACAGGGTTCGCGGCCCCAGCATTTT.

The chain has TRBV18 and TRBJ2-1, with a weak D call TRBD2 (5 bases). V was cut by 3 bases and J by 16 bases, with 19 bases left in between. The germline gives CDR1 KGHSH, CDR2 LQKENI. The CDR3 spans 13 residues. The CDR3 nucleotides read TGTGCCAGCTCACCGGTAGTCAGTGGGAGTAAATTCTTC. This encodes CASSPVVSGSKFF.

The chain couples TRBV15 to TRBJ1-2; TRBD1 matches at 8 bases. This CDR3 contains 14 residues. Germline CDR1 LNHNV, CDR2 YYDKDF (reference sequence). V was clipped by 4 bases and J by 6 bases; unmatched bases: 7. The CDR3 loop reads CATSTRTGRNGYTF. The CDR3 nucleotides are TGTGCCACCAGCACCCGGACAGGGAGGAATGGCTACACCTTC.

The rearrangement joins TRBV12-3 or TRBV12-4 to TRBJ2-4; D possibly corresponds to TRBD2 (6 bases). This CDR3 has 17 residues. Deletions cut 5 bases from V and 0 bases from J, with 17 bases between. This CDR3 is CASSRLEGILAKNIQYF. CDR3 DNA sequence: TGTGCCAGCAGTCGACTGGAGGGAATTCTAGCCAAAAACATTCAGTACTTC.

The chain couples TRBV29-1 to TRBJ2-1; TRBD1 might be the D (6 bases). CDR1 and CDR2 from the germline V gene are SQVTM and ANQGSEA. This CDR3 contains 13 residues. With 7 bases removed from V and 7 bases from J, the gap between germline ends came to 17 bases. For the CDR3, the DNA is TGCAGCGCAAACAGGGCCCGTTGGAATGAGCAGTTCTTC. Its translation: CSANRARWNEQFF.